Listed below are T cell receptor beta chains from one sample, sequenced in a study of CD8 T cells in ankylosing spondylitis. Via MiXCR, TCRdb re-called the 5' RACE reads, giving one row per CDR3 protein. The sample yields some 130,000 distinct CDR3 sequences, roughly 6.6% seen once. The specimen was blood, either unsorted or a sorted T cell fraction (not recorded which). Source of these receptors: a female donor with ankylosing spondylitis or in good health (not recorded which). The CDR3 runs from the conserved cysteine through the conserved F or W. Each record gives: V gene, J gene, clone size, D gene, CDR3 DNA, CDR3 protein. A D gene is named only where the DNA matches it firmly. Rows give clone size only sometimes, using once, few, many, or a class for an expanded clone.

v_call: TRBV5-1
j_call: TRBJ1-5
clone_size: many
d_call: TRBD1
cdr3_nt: TGCGCCAGCAGCTTGGACGGACAGGCAGGGCCCCAGCATTTT
cdr3_aa: CASSLDGQAGPQHF

v_call: TRBV6-2/TRBV6-3
j_call: TRBJ1-3
clone_size: many
d_call: NA
cdr3_nt: TGTGCCAGCAGGGAAGACGGGACTGGAAACACCATATATTTT
cdr3_aa: CASREDGTGNTIYF

v_call: TRBV27
j_call: TRBJ1-4
clone_size: many
d_call: NA
cdr3_nt: TGTGCCAGCAGTCCCCGGCCGCAAACTAATGAAAAACTGTTTTTT
cdr3_aa: CASSPRPQTNEKLFF

v_call: TRBV5-1
j_call: TRBJ1-2
clone_size: many
d_call: NA
cdr3_nt: TGCGCCAGCAGCTTGGTGGAGGGCTATGGCTACACCTTC
cdr3_aa: CASSLVEGYGYTF

v_call: TRBV11-3
j_call: TRBJ2-1
clone_size: few
d_call: NA
cdr3_nt: TGTGCCAGCAGCCCATCACCTACCTACAATGAGCAGTTCTTC
cdr3_aa: CASSPSPTYNEQFF

v_call: TRBV5-1
j_call: TRBJ2-5
clone_size: NA
d_call: NA
cdr3_nt: TGCGCCAGCTGCCGGAGCGGCCATACTCAGGAGACCCAGTACTTC
cdr3_aa: CASCRSGHTQETQYF

v_call: TRBV11-3
j_call: TRBJ2-3
clone_size: NA
d_call: NA
cdr3_nt: TGTGCCAGCAGCCTCCGACCCAAAACAGATACGCAGTATTTT
cdr3_aa: CASSLRPKTDTQYF

v_call: TRBV20-1
j_call: TRBJ2-7
clone_size: many
d_call: NA
cdr3_nt: TGCAGTGCTAGAGATCGGGGCCAGGTTATACCCTACGAGCAGTACTTC
cdr3_aa: CSARDRGQVIPYEQYF

v_call: TRBV20-1
j_call: TRBJ2-7
clone_size: many
d_call: NA
cdr3_nt: TGCAGTGCACAAACTTTCTACGAGCAGTACTTC
cdr3_aa: CSAQTFYEQYF

v_call: TRBV3-1
j_call: TRBJ1-2
clone_size: many
d_call: NA
cdr3_nt: TGTGCCACCTCACAGGGAGGGAATGGCTACACCTTC
cdr3_aa: CATSQGGNGYTF

v_call: TRBV10-3
j_call: TRBJ2-3
clone_size: many
d_call: NA
cdr3_nt: TGTGCCATCAGTGGTGGGAGTGTATCCGATACGCAGTATTTT
cdr3_aa: CAISGGSVSDTQYF

v_call: TRBV4-3
j_call: TRBJ1-6
clone_size: many
d_call: TRBD1
cdr3_nt: TGCGCCAGCAGCCAAGATACAGGGGGCGGATTCCCACCCCTCCACTTT
cdr3_aa: CASSQDTGGGFPPLHF

v_call: TRBV20-1
j_call: TRBJ1-5
clone_size: many
d_call: TRBD1
cdr3_nt: TGCAGTGCTACCACAGGGGTGGGCAATCAGCCCCAGCATTTT
cdr3_aa: CSATTGVGNQPQHF

v_call: TRBV20-1
j_call: TRBJ2-5
clone_size: many
d_call: NA
cdr3_nt: TGCAGTGCTACCCCAAGAGAGGTGGGAGAGACCCAGTACTTC
cdr3_aa: CSATPREVGETQYF

v_call: TRBV5-5
j_call: TRBJ1-5
clone_size: many
d_call: TRBD1
cdr3_nt: TGTGCCAGCAGCCCACATATTCGGAGCAGGGGGGAACAGCCCCAGCATTTT
cdr3_aa: CASSPHIRSRGEQPQHF

v_call: TRBV5-1
j_call: TRBJ2-1
clone_size: NA
d_call: NA
cdr3_nt: TGCGCCAGCAGCTCAGACACAGGGTATGAGCAGTTCTTC
cdr3_aa: CASSSDTGYEQFF

v_call: TRBV20-1
j_call: TRBJ1-2
clone_size: many
d_call: NA
cdr3_nt: TGCAGTGCTGGGGACCAGACTAACTATGGCTACACCTTC
cdr3_aa: CSAGDQTNYGYTF

v_call: TRBV29-1
j_call: TRBJ2-5
clone_size: many
d_call: TRBD1
cdr3_nt: TGCAGCGTTGAAGTCGGACAGGGAGGAGAGACCCAGTACTTC
cdr3_aa: CSVEVGQGGETQYF

v_call: TRBV19
j_call: TRBJ1-4
clone_size: NA
d_call: NA
cdr3_nt: TGTGCCAGTAGTATGGAGTCTTCTGTTGGAAAACTGTTTTTT
cdr3_aa: CASSMESSVGKLFF